A selection of T cell receptor beta chains follows, all from one sample in a study of T cells after yellow fever vaccination. MiXCR was run by TCRdb on the 5' RACE reads, yielding one entry per CDR3 protein. The table includes some 320,000 distinct CDR3 sequences, roughly 9.4% detected once. Sample: PBMCs, taken on the day of the first yellow fever vaccination. These receptors all come from a man between 18 and 35 years old who received the YFV17D yellow fever vaccine. Both conserved end residues are part of each CDR3. The D gene is left open where the match is weak. Clone sizes are given selectively: once, few, many, or a class where the clone is expanded.

DNA	CDR3	V	J	size	D	length
TGCAGCGCGACTGAGAATTGGGGGAAACTGAACACTGAAGCTTTCTTT	CSATENWGKLNTEAFF	TRBV29-1	TRBJ1-1	NA	NA	16
TGTGCCAGCAGCTCTGGGAGTTATGCAACTAATGAAAAACTGTTTTTT	CASSSGSYATNEKLFF	TRBV7-9	TRBJ1-4	few	NA	16
TGTGCCAGCAGCCAGACAACCTTGGTCACCGGGGAGCTGTTTTTT	CASSQTTLVTGELFF	TRBV12-3/TRBV12-4	TRBJ2-2	few	NA	15
TGTGCCACCAGCTTACTAGGGGACACTGAAGCTTTCTTT	CATSLLGDTEAFF	TRBV15	TRBJ1-1	NA	NA	13
TGTGCCAGCAGCCCTGGGACAGGGCCTATGAACACTGAAGCTTTCTTT	CASSPGTGPMNTEAFF	TRBV12-3/TRBV12-4	TRBJ1-1	few	TRBD1	16
TGTGCCAGCGATAGCACAGATACGCAGTATTTT	CASDSTDTQYF	TRBV28	TRBJ2-3	few	NA	11
TGTGCCAGCAGCTCGGCCCTCGACGAGCAGTTCTTC	CASSSALDEQFF	TRBV11-2	TRBJ2-1	NA	NA	12
TGTGCCAGCAGCCCCGTCAGGGGAACCACAGATACGCAGTATTTT	CASSPVRGTTDTQYF	TRBV7-2	TRBJ2-3	few	NA	15
TGTGCCAGCAAGGACAGGGAGGCGGCAGATACGCAGTATTTT	CASKDREAADTQYF	TRBV7-2	TRBJ2-3	many	TRBD1	14
TGTGCCAGCAGCGTAACGCGGAGGCGGGGGGCTGATGTAGAAGCTTTCTTT	CASSVTRRRGADVEAFF	TRBV5-6	TRBJ1-1	few	NA	17
TGTGCCAGCAGTCGACAGTTCAATCAGCCCCAGCATTTT	CASSRQFNQPQHF	TRBV12-3/TRBV12-4	TRBJ1-5	NA	NA	13
TGCGCCAGCAGCGCCGATCAGCGGGGGGCCACCTTCTATGGCTACACCTTC	CASSADQRGATFYGYTF	TRBV4-3	TRBJ1-2	NA	NA	17
TGTGCCAGCATCCCGACTGTCAGCTCTGGAAACACCATATATTTT	CASIPTVSSGNTIYF	TRBV2	TRBJ1-3	few	NA	15
TGTGCCATCCTGGGACTAGCGGGGGACAAAGAGACCCAGTACTTC	CAILGLAGDKETQYF	TRBV2	TRBJ2-5	NA	TRBD2	15
TGTGCCAGCAGCTCCCCGGGACTAGCAATCGCCGGGGAGCTGTTTTTT	CASSSPGLAIAGELFF	TRBV7-9	TRBJ2-2	few	TRBD2	16
TGTGCCAGCAGCCTTCCGGGGACTGGTTTAGATACGCAGTATTTT	CASSLPGTGLDTQYF	TRBV4-2	TRBJ2-3	once	NA	15
TGTGCCAGCAGCCGGATAATTGGGGCCACTGAAGCTTTCTTT	CASSRIIGATEAFF	TRBV7-2	TRBJ1-1	NA	NA	14
TGTGCCAGCAGCCCGCAGGGGGCAGCTGAAGCTTTCTTT	CASSPQGAAEAFF	TRBV7-2	TRBJ1-1	few	TRBD1	13
TGTGCCAGCATCTCCCAGGAGGAGACCCAGTACTTC	CASISQEETQYF	TRBV6-6	TRBJ2-5	many	NA	12
TGCAGTGCTAGGCTTGGAGGAGCGAGGGGGACCCAGTACTTC	CSARLGGARGTQYF	TRBV20-1	TRBJ2-5	few	NA	14
TGTGCCAGCAGCTTAGTCAGGGAATACAATGAGCAGTTCTTC	CASSLVREYNEQFF	TRBV7-2	TRBJ2-1	NA	NA	14
TGTGCCAGCAGCCGAAGAACGGACAGATTTAATGAAAAACTGTTTTTT	CASSRRTDRFNEKLFF	TRBV7-9	TRBJ1-4	NA	NA	16
TGTGCCGGGAGAGGGGTCAATAATTCACCCCTCCACTTT	CAGRGVNNSPLHF	TRBV7-2	TRBJ1-6	few	NA	13